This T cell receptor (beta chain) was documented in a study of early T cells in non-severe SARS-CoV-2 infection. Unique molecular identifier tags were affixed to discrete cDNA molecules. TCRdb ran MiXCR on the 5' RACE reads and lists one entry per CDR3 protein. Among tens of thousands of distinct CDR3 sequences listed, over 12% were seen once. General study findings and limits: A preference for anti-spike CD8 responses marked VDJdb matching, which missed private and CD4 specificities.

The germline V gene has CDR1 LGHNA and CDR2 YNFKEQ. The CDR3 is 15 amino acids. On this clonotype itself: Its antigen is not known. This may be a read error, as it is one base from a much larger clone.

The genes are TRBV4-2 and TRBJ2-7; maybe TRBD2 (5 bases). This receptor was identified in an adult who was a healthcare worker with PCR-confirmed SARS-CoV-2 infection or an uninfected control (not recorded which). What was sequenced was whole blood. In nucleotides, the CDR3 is TGTGCCAGCAGCCATACCCGGGATCGCTCCTACGTGCAGTACTTC. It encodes CASSHTRDRSYVQYF.